The subject of this entry is one TCR beta chain. With the read ending 3 residues before the CDR3 end, the germline J gene is used to fill in that end. These data originate in a study of T cells in women clearing cervical HPV infection. Method: immunoSEQ multiplex PCR; TCRdb's copy keeps in-frame clones and lacks some. The table for this sample gives some 40,000 clones. The CDR3 covers 12 residues. V shed 6 bases and J shed 2 bases, with 11 bases lying between them. The V gene's germline CDR1 is DFQATT and CDR2 SNEGSKA (reference sequence). This clonotype originated in a woman aged 18 to 75 with a cervical HPV16 infection that either progressed to CIN3+ or cleared (not recorded which). Sequencing was carried out using blood buffy coat. The chain is built from TRBV20-1 and TRBJ2-7, with a tentative D call TRBD1 (6 bases). The part of the CDR3 DNA that was read is TGCAGTGCCAAGGGGGTTACCTACGAG. Translated, it gives CSAKGVTYE. The entire CDR3 protein reads CSAKGVTYEQYF.